Listed here is a single T cell receptor beta chain. From germline, CDR1 is SGHDT and CDR2 YYEEEE. With 4 bases clipped from V and 12 bases from J, the junction kept 8 bases outside the gene matches. The CDR3 is made up of 12 amino acids. The sample belongs to a study of blood T cell repertoires in COVID-19. In the study overall: Acute and convalescent COVID-19 specimens originated in the United States, Italy and Spain.

As processed by the authors: The authors estimated nucleated cell counts from reference gene primer amplification. Sequencing was performed with immunoSEQ multiplex PCR; in TCRdb, only in-frame clones are kept and a portion is missing. V and J calls and clone size are given by that table; D and trimming were obtained from the DNA. This table has over 85,000 clones, about 80% appearing once. The chain has TRBV5-6 and TRBJ1-2; TRBD1 matches at 8 bases. The source material was peripheral blood. The clonotype was recovered from a woman in her seventies with acute or convalescent COVID-19. DNA for the CDR3: TGTGCCAGCAGCCCTCGGCAGGGGGCTAACACCTTC. Amino acids: CASSPRQGANTF. Supplemented by reference TRBV5-6 and TRBJ1-2, the full variable domain reads DAGVTQSPTHLIKTRGQQVTLRCSPKSGHDTVSWYQQALGQGPQFIFQYYEEEERQRGNFPDRFSGHQFPNYSSELNVNALLLGDSALYLCASSPRQGANTFGSGTRLTVV.